This T cell receptor (beta chain) was identified in a study of graft-versus-host responses after intestinal transplantation. Study-level results: Recipient bone marrow held GvH clones, some seen earlier in ileum or blood. Early declines in HvG clones that occurred post-transplant were associated with peak circulating GvH clone levels.

As concerns this clone: Its antigen is unknown.

Assay used: immunoSEQ multiplex PCR; TCRdb lists only in-frame clones, some missing. Of 80,000 to 95,000 clones listed, roughly 91% are singletons. The V and J ends lost 0 bases and 2 bases respectively, with 8 bases between them. Germline CDR1 reads MNHNY; CDR2 reads SVGAGI (reference sequence). This CDR3 spans 14 amino acids. This sequence joins TRBV6-6 and TRBJ2-7; D call uncertain. This specimen consisted of unstimulated CD8+ T cells sorted from spleen or lymph node cells, obtained before intestinal transplant. This sequence was found in a human donor who received an intestinal transplant. The CDR3 DNA follows: TGTGCCAGCAGTTACTCGCCTAGTGCCTACGAGCAGTACTTC. As protein: CASSYSPSAYEQYF.